Below are 28 T cell receptor beta chains sequenced from a single sample in a study of cytomegalovirus exposure and HLA in healthy donors. PCR used 60 Vbeta primers and 13 Jbeta primers. Some clones are missing from TCRdb's copy, which holds only in-frame ones; the method was immunoSEQ multiplex PCR. This sample carries 150,000 to 200,000 clones, 80% to 90% of them seen once, and the ten largest clones take approximately 1.6%. Source material: PBMCs. Receptors were obtained from a middle-aged man in good health and CMV-seropositive.

This sequence joins TRBV6-4 and TRBJ2-7, with TRBD1 matching over 9 bases. CDR1 is MRHNA and CDR2 is SNTAGT in the germline V gene. This CDR3 has 15 amino acids. The V gene end was trimmed by 0 bases and the J gene end by 7 bases; junction bases not matched to a gene: 7. DNA of the CDR3: TGTGCCAGCAGTGACTCGAAACAGGGGGCGGGTGAGCAGTACTTC. Translation gives CASSDSKQGAGEQYF.

The CDR3 nucleotides are TGTGCCAGTAGTATAGCCAGCGCCCAAGCGGGGGGCTACGAGCAGTACTTC. Amino acids: CASSIASAQAGGYEQYF. The gene calls are TRBV19 and TRBJ2-5; 9 bases agree with TRBD2. TRBJ2-7 explains the end of the DNA better; the J call may be wrong. CDR1 is LNHDA, CDR2 SQIVND, per germline (reference sequence). The length of the CDR3 is 17 residues.

This sequence joins TRBV4-1 and TRBJ2-5; 12 bases fit TRBD2. The trim removed 2 bases at V and 5 bases at J, leaving 3 bases unmatched. This CDR3 is 15 amino acids long. The V gene's germline CDR1 is MGHRA and CDR2 YSYEKL. The CDR3 loop reads CASSQLAGGPETQYF. Here the CDR3 DNA reads TGCGCCAGCAGCCAACTAGCGGGAGGGCCTGAGACCCAGTACTTC.

The chain has TRBV5-1 and TRBJ2-1; 16 bases agree with TRBD2. The CDR3 has 21 residues. Germline V gene sequence: CDR1 SGHRS, CDR2 YFSETQ. The ends lost 0 bases at V and 0 bases at J; junction bases unmatched: 9. CDR3 nucleotide sequence: TGCGCCAGCAGCTTGGCTGGGACTAGCGGGAGGGCCCGGAGCTCCTACAATGAGCAGTTCTTC. It yields the protein CASSLAGTSGRARSSYNEQFF.

This clone was seen only a few times. The chain is built from TRBV5-8 and TRBJ2-3; D gene ambiguous. Germline CDR1 is SGHTS and CDR2 is YDEGEE. This CDR3 region has 12 residues. V lost 5 bases and J 2 bases, leaving 6 bases between the germline ends. The DNA of the CDR3 is TGTGCCAGCAGATTCCACACAGATACGCAGTATTTT. As protein: CASRFHTDTQYF. The full variable domain, its missing parts supplied by reference TRBV5-8 and TRBJ2-3, is EAGVTQSPTHLIKTRGQQATLRCSPISGHTSVYWYQQALGLGLQFLLWYDEGEERNRGNFPPRFSGRQFPNYSSELNVNALELEDSALYLCASRFHTDTQYFGPGTRLTVL.

This chain links TRBV13 with TRBJ2-1; D gene ambiguous. The CDR3 spans 16 residues. Germline assignment: CDR1 PRHDT and CDR2 FYEKMQ (reference sequence). V lost 4 bases, J lost 4 bases, and 17 bases lay in between. CDR3 amino acids: CASSSRRLTPYNEQFF. CDR3 DNA: TGTGCCAGCAGCTCCCGACGCCTGACACCTTACAATGAGCAGTTCTTC.

The rearrangement links TRBV5-6 to TRBJ2-5; D is possibly TRBD2 (5 bases). Trimming took 1 base from V and 5 from J, leaving 6 bases between them. CDR1 and CDR2 from the germline V gene are SGHDT and YYEEEE. This CDR3 comprises 12 residues. This chain's CDR3 is CASSLWRETQYF. In nucleotides, the CDR3 is TGTGCCAGCAGCTTGTGGAGGGAGACCCAGTACTTC.

This clone was recorded only once. Additional DNA sequences in this sample encode the identical CDR3. The V and J genes are TRBV21-1 and TRBJ1-5; the table names TRBD1, a call not compared with the DNA. TRBV21-1 constitutes a pseudogene. CDR3 length: 16 residues. Here the CDR3 DNA reads TGTGCCAGCAGCACGCGGCAGGGCGGTAGCAATCAGCCCCAGCATTTT. Translation: CASSTRQGGSNQPQHF.

The CDR3 nucleotides are TGTGCCAGCAGTCACCGGACTAGCGGTACCTACGAGCAGTACTTC. Encoded protein: CASSHRTSGTYEQYF. The chain is built from TRBV27 and TRBJ2-7, with 10 bases lining up with TRBD2. The CDR3 covers 15 residues. Trimming took 5 bases from V and 2 from J; bases not matched to a gene: 6. Germline V CDR1 and CDR2: MNHEY, SMNVEV (reference sequence).

This chain uses TRBV14 with TRBJ2-7; TRBD2 aligns across 8 bases. This CDR3 is built from 14 residues. After removal of 4 bases from V and 5 bases from J, the junction contained 7 bases not matched to a gene. The germline V gene encodes CDR1 SGHDN and CDR2 FVKESK. The CDR3 sequence is CASSPPGTRNEQYF. The CDR3 DNA reads as TGTGCCAGCAGCCCCCCCGGGACTAGGAACGAGCAGTACTTC.

V is TRBV6-1 and J is TRBJ2-7, with 12 positions matching TRBD2. The CDR3 consists of 14 residues. V lost 4 bases and J lost 4; bases outside the gene matches: 2. Germline CDR1 MNHNS, CDR2 SASEGT. The CDR3 nucleotides are TGTGCCAGCAGTGTGCTAGCGGGAGGGTACGAGCAGTACTTC. It translates to CASSVLAGGYEQYF.

The chain carries TRBV2 and TRBJ2-5; 8 nucleotides match TRBD2. Germline V gene sequence: CDR1 SNHLY, CDR2 FYNNEI. The CDR3 length is 11 residues. The J segment lost 11 bases and the V segment lost 11 bases, leaving 10 bases of the junction unmatched. CDR3 bases: TGTGCCGGAGCGGGAGTTCGGGAGCAGTACTTC. The encoded protein is CAGAGVREQYF.

This clone was seen just once. This chain connects TRBV2 to TRBJ2-5; 10 nucleotides agree with TRBD2. Matching the DNA end better, TRBJ2-7 makes the J call doubtful. CDR3 length equals 16 residues. Germline V CDR1 and CDR2: SNHLY, FYNNEI. The CDR3 coding sequence is TGTGCCAGCAATACAATAGGGACTAGCGTAAACTACGAGCAGTACTTC. It encodes CASNTIGTSVNYEQYF.

This CDR3 is CASSSTPGQGATGELFF. In nucleotides, the CDR3 is TGTGCCAGCAGCTCGACCCCGGGACAGGGGGCGACCGGGGAGCTGTTTTTT. J is TRBJ2-2 and V is TRBV5-4, with TRBD1 matching 12 bases. Germline V gene lookup returns CDR1 SGHNT and CDR2 YYREEE (reference sequence). V shed 3 bases, J shed 5 bases, and the junction held 8 bases outside the gene matches. This CDR3 region has 17 residues.

This clone was seen a single time. V gene TRBV19 combines with J gene TRBJ1-5, with a possible D match to TRBD1 (5 bases). Trimming removed 8 bases from V and 3 bases from J, with 20 bases in between. The CDR3 runs to 16 residues. Germline loops: CDR1 LNHDA, CDR2 SQIVND (reference sequence). The CDR3 protein is CASRPLTVGVNQPQHF. CDR3 in DNA: TGTGCCAGTCGCCCATTGACAGTTGGGGTCAATCAGCCCCAGCATTTT.

J is TRBJ2-5 and V is TRBV29-1; maybe TRBD1 (5 bases). V dropped 3 bases and J dropped 5 bases, with 13 bases sitting between them. This CDR3 contains 13 residues. CDR1 is SQVTM, CDR2 ANQGSEA, per germline. This chain's CDR3 is CSVDLGRVETQYF. The CDR3 DNA reads TGCAGCGTTGATTTAGGCAGGGTCGAGACCCAGTACTTC.

Turning to this clone: Mismatch with germline at one junction end may stem from a read error. J is TRBJ2-2 and V is TRBV2, with 9 bases that match TRBD1. The CDR3 has 15 residues. Germline values: CDR1 SNHLY, CDR2 FYNNEI. For the CDR3, the DNA is TGTGCCAGCAGCCGTGGACAGGGGAACCCCGGGGAGCTGTTTTTT. Translated: CASSRGQGNPGELFF. Supplemented by reference TRBV2 and TRBJ2-2, the full variable domain reads EPEVTQTPSHQVTQMGQEVILRCVPISNHLYFYWYRQILGQKVEFLVSFYNNEISEKSEIFDDQFSVERPDGSNFTLKIRSTKLEDSAMYFCASSRGQGNPGELFFGEGSRLTVL.

This chain connects TRBV10-3 to TRBJ2-1; 7 nucleotides line up with TRBD2. Germline CDR1 is ENHRY and CDR2 is SYGVKD. The trim removed 11 bases at V and 4 bases at J, leaving 5 bases unmatched. There are 12 residues in the CDR3. CDR3 bases: TGTGCCTCCTCAGCGGGATACAATGAGCAGTTCTTC. This sequence encodes CASSAGYNEQFF.

This clone was picked up one time. This sequence joins TRBV10-2 and TRBJ1-4; 8 bases map to TRBD1. This CDR3 is built from 14 residues. With V trimmed by 11 bases and J by 6 bases, 11 bases remained unmatched. Germline lookup yields CDR1 WSHSY and CDR2 SAAADI. The CDR3 bases are TGCGCCTCCCGGGGGGACAGGAGATATGAAAAACTGTTTTTT. Its translation is CASRGDRRYEKLFF.

The chain couples TRBV29-1 to TRBJ2-1; TRBD1 aligns across 7 bases. The CDR3 consists of 13 residues. The germline gives CDR1 SQVTM, CDR2 ANQGSEA. V shed 3 bases, J shed 10 bases, and the junction held 9 bases outside the gene matches. CDR3 in amino acids: CSVEAGGGFEQFF. The CDR3 coding sequence is TGCAGCGTTGAGGCAGGGGGTGGTTTCGAGCAGTTCTTC.

This clone showed up just a few times. The V call is TRBV7-7, the J call TRBJ1-1; D not resolved. The CDR3 runs to 15 residues. Trimming stripped 5 bases from V and 7 bases from J, with 20 bases between. Germline loops: CDR1 SSHAT, CDR2 FNYEAQ (reference sequence). The CDR3 nucleotides are TGTGCCAGCAGCCACATAAGGACTGGGAAACTTGAAGCTTTCTTT. The encoded protein is CASSHIRTGKLEAFF. The full variable domain, rest sourced from reference TRBV7-7 and TRBJ1-1, is GAGVSQSPRYKVTKRGQDVTLRCDPISSHATLYWYQQALGQGPEFLTYFNYEAQPDKSGLPSDRFSAERPEGSISTLTIQRTEQRDSAMYRCASSHIRTGKLEAFFGQGTRLTVV.

The gene calls are TRBV6-5 and TRBJ1-1; the D gene is possibly TRBD1 (5 bases). The V gene's germline CDR1 is MNHEY and CDR2 SVGAGI. The CDR3 is made up of 14 amino acids. Trimming took off 0 bases at V and 5 bases at J, with 10 bases between the two ends. The chain's CDR3 is CASSYSTERTEAFF. The CDR3 nucleotides are TGTGCCAGCAGTTACTCGACAGAAAGAACTGAAGCTTTCTTT.

The V and J genes are TRBV7-9 and TRBJ2-1, with 8 bases that match TRBD2. V shed 6 bases, J shed 7 bases, and the junction held 8 bases outside the gene matches. CDR1 is SEHNR, CDR2 FQNEAQ, per germline (reference sequence). The CDR3 sequence is 14 residues long. The CDR3, as DNA: TGTGCCAGCAGGCGGGACGGGGGGGGGAATGAGCAGTTCTTC. Translation: CASRRDGGGNEQFF. Variable domain in full (rest from reference TRBV7-9 and TRBJ2-1): DTGVSQNPRHKITKRGQNVTFRCDPISEHNRLYWYRQTLGQGPEFLTYFQNEAQLEKSRLLSDRFSAERPKGSFSTLEIQRTEQGDSAMYLCASRRDGGGNEQFFGPGTRLTVL.

The V gene is TRBV6-1, the J gene TRBJ2-7; D gene ambiguous. The CDR3 runs to 13 residues. Per the germline V gene, CDR1 is MNHNS and CDR2 is SASEGT. V lost 8 bases and J lost 4, with 15 bases in between. The DNA for the CDR3 is TGTGCCAGCGCGGTGGCCATCTTATACGAGCAGTACTTC. Amino acids: CASAVAILYEQYF.

This chain links TRBV27 with TRBJ2-7, with 10 bases fitting TRBD1. Looked up from germline, CDR1 is MNHEY and CDR2 is SMNVEV (reference sequence). This CDR3 has 15 residues. The V and J ends lost 6 bases and 4 bases, in that order; junction bases with no gene match: 9. The CDR3 bases are TGTGCCAGCAGGCATACCGGGACAGGGGAATACGAGCAGTACTTC. Its translation: CASRHTGTGEYEQYF.

The V gene is TRBV5-4, the J gene TRBJ2-7; TRBD2 matches 16 bases. This CDR3 comprises 17 residues. Germline V lookup: CDR1 SGHNT, CDR2 YYREEE (reference sequence). The V gene end was trimmed by 4 bases and the J gene end by 3 bases; junction bases not matched to a gene: 7. CDR3 loop: CASSPGTSGRAVYEQYF. The CDR3 DNA is TGTGCCAGCAGCCCCGGGACTAGCGGGAGGGCCGTCTACGAGCAGTACTTC.

The V gene is TRBV6-1, the J gene TRBJ2-1; D is unclear. CDR3 length: 10 residues. Germline V gene data show CDR1 as MNHNS and CDR2 as SASEGT. V lost 7 bases to trimming and J lost 5 bases, with 3 bases between them. In nucleotides, the CDR3 is TGTGCCAGCAAGCACAATGAGCAGTTCTTC. Its translation is CASKHNEQFF.

Only one count was recorded for this clone. The chain employs TRBV4-3 and TRBJ1-1, with a possible D match to TRBD1 (5 bases). Germline V CDR1 and CDR2: LGHNA, YSLEER. The CDR3 has 15 residues. Trimming shortened V by 0 bases and J by 5 bases, and 13 bases separated the two germline ends. CDR3 DNA: TGCGCCAGCAGCCAAGATGAAAAGGGGTGGACTGAAGCTTTCTTT. Amino acid sequence: CASSQDEKGWTEAFF.